This T cell receptor beta chain was captured by sequencing in a study of human T cells and chemical hapten exposure. Across the whole study: TCR yields differed between samples (mainly from small differences in pooled library volume).

The trim removed 5 bases at V and 6 bases at J, leaving 13 bases unmatched. CDR1 is SGHTA, CDR2 FQGNSA, per germline. The CDR3 sequence is 16 residues long. The sample's time point: patch test 1, 2 weeks after DPC sensitization. Treatment of the sample: therapeutic diphenylcyclopropenone sensitization with weekly scalp DPC. Total RNA extraction was carried out from unfractionated whole blood. The table lists this clonotype with many counts. Its antigen is unidentified. TCRdb reprocessed the RACE reads with MiXCR, giving one entry per CDR3 protein. The table has some 120,000 distinct CDR3 sequences, about 12% seen once. General observations from the study: Expanded TCR sets contained significantly more large CDR3 similarity clusters than controls.

The chain uses TRBV7-2 and TRBJ2-5; 9 nucleotides align to TRBD1. The sequencing here drew on whole blood, taken in connection with sensitization to the hapten diphenylcyclopropenone (DPC). This clonotype was obtained from a woman between 45 and 65 years old with alopecia areata. Some clones in this sample may be carry-over from other donors' samples. This CDR3 is CASSPTAGTGLKTQYF. The DNA of the CDR3 is TGTGCCAGCAGCCCAACCGCCGGGACAGGGCTAAAGACCCAGTACTTC.